The sample holds a few counts of the clone carrying this T cell receptor beta chain. The antigen is unknown. These data come from a study of vaccination and CD4 T cells after COVID-19. For the study at large: Each post-COVID sample was drawn after diagnosis, and the median interval was 101 days (range 35 to 161).

CD4+ T cells that had been cultured provided DNA sequenced with the Oncomine TCR Beta short-read assay. One entry per CDR3 protein results from TCRdb running MiXCR on the PCR reads. This table holds around 3,500 distinct CDR3 sequences, around 17% found once. Trimming took 3 bases from V and 7 from J, leaving 12 bases between them. The CDR3 is 13 amino acids. The sample's treatment: approximately 10-day PBMC culture with coronavirus spike peptide pools or control peptides (ViraFEST assay). The chain combines TRBV12-3 or TRBV12-4 with TRBJ2-5; D call uncertain. Sequencing was carried out using CD4+ T cells from blood, cultured in vitro. This sequence was found in a human donor who had recovered from COVID-19. The CDR3 sequence: CASSLTLGGTQYF. The CDR3 DNA reads as TGTGCCAGCAGTTTGACCCTAGGTGGGACCCAGTACTTC.